The next 7 T cell receptor beta chains were all read from a single sample in a study of ipilimumab plus nivolumab after autologous stem cell transplantation. Clones were read by immunoSEQ multiplex PCR, and TCRdb kept only the in-frame ones, dropping some. The repertoire includes about 20,000 clones, over 65% of them detected once, and roughly a quarter sits in the top ten. Sequences were derived from PBMCs, sampled in a trial of ipilimumab plus nivolumab as post-transplant consolidation. These receptors were taken from a male donor with diffuse large B-cell lymphoma.

The rearrangement links TRBV19 to TRBJ2-6, with D possibly TRBD2 on 6 matching bases. Trimming removed 5 bases from V and 3 bases from J, with 8 bases in between. This CDR3 comprises 14 residues. The germline gives CDR1 LNHDA, CDR2 SQIVND (reference sequence). For the CDR3, the DNA is TGTGCCAGTAGTTGGGGAGGTGGGGCCAACGTCCTGACTTTC. Its protein product is CASSWGGGANVLTF.

The chain recombines TRBV2 with TRBJ2-3; 11 nucleotides line up with TRBD2. Losses at the gene ends were 7 bases for V and 3 bases for J; bases not matched to a gene: 3. Germline CDR1 and CDR2: SNHLY and FYNNEI. This CDR3 spans 14 amino acids. The CDR3 here is CASTLAGVTDTQYF. CDR3 DNA sequence: TGTGCCAGCACACTAGCGGGAGTGACAGATACGCAGTATTTT.

This rearrangement joins TRBV2 to TRBJ1-2, with D possibly matching TRBD1 (5 bases). Per the germline V gene, CDR1 is SNHLY and CDR2 is FYNNEI. Between the trimmed V and J ends, which lost 4 bases and 8 bases, there was a span of 17 bases. The CDR3 extends over 14 amino acids. The DNA of the CDR3 is TGTGCCAGCAGTGTGGGAGGGACCATTTACGGCTACACCTTC. Protein sequence: CASSVGGTIYGYTF. Together with reference TRBV2 and TRBJ1-2, the CDR3 gives the full variable domain: EPEVTQTPSHQVTQMGQEVILRCVPISNHLYFYWYRQILGQKVEFLVSFYNNEISEKSEIFDDQFSVERPDGSNFTLKIRSTKLEDSAMYFCASSVGGTIYGYTFGSGTRLTVV.

This clone was seen a few times. The J gene is TRBJ2-1, the V gene TRBV7-2, with 12 nucleotides matching TRBD2. V was pared by 2 bases and J by 5 bases, with 7 bases of the junction left unmatched. The CDR3 covers 17 residues. Germline V gives CDR1 SGHTA, CDR2 FQGNSA. CDR3 coding DNA: TGTGCCAGCAGCTTATGGTCTAGCGGGGGGGTCAACAATGAGCAGTTCTTC. Protein: CASSLWSSGGVNNEQFF.

The chain is built from TRBV5-1 and TRBJ1-2; TRBD1 might be the D (5 bases). The CDR3 runs 14 residues. Germline assignment: CDR1 SGHRS and CDR2 YFSETQ. V gave up 0 bases and J gave up 5 bases, with 11 bases separating them. CDR3 sequence reads: CASSLGGRDYGYTF. The CDR3 nucleotides are TGCGCCAGCAGCTTGGGAGGCAGGGATTATGGCTACACCTTC.

The genes are TRBV19 and TRBJ2-2, with 9 nucleotides matching TRBD1. The V gene end was trimmed by 3 bases and the J gene end by 3 bases; junction bases not matched to a gene: 5. The CDR3 is 16 amino acids. Germline CDR1 LNHDA, CDR2 SQIVND (reference sequence). CDR3 bases: TGTGCCAGTAGTATTGGAACAGGGGGCGACACCGGGGAGCTGTTTTTT. Translation: CASSIGTGGDTGELFF.

The CDR3 sequence is CASSAGWGAEAFF. The CDR3, as DNA: TGTGCCAGCAGCGCGGGCTGGGGGGCTGAAGCTTTCTTT. The chain has TRBV9 and TRBJ1-1; possible D gene TRBD1, 5 bases. This CDR3 contains 13 residues. V lost 3 bases and J 6 bases, leaving 12 bases between the germline ends. The germline V gene has CDR1 SGDLS and CDR2 YYNGEE. The whole variable domain, remainder taken from reference TRBV9 and TRBJ1-1, is DSGVTQTPKHLITATGQRVTLRCSPRSGDLSVYWYQQSLDQGLQFLIQYYNGEERAKGNILERFSAQQFPDLHSELNLSSLELGDSALYFCASSAGWGAEAFFGQGTRLTVV.